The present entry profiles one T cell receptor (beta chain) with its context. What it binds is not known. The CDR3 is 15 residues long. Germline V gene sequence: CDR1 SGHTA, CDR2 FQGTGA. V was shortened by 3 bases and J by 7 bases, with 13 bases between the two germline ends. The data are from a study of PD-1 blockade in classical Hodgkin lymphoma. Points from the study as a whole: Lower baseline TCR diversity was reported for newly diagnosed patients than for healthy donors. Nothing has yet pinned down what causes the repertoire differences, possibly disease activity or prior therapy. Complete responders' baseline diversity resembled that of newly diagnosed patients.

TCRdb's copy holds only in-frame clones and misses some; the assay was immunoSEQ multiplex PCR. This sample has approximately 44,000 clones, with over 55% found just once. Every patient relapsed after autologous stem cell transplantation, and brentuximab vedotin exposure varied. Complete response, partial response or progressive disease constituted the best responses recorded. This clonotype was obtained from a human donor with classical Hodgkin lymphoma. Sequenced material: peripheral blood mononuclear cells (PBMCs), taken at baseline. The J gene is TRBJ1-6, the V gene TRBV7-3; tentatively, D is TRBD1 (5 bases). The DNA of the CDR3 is TGTGCCAGCAGCTTCTTAGGGGTGGGGAATTCACCCCTCCACTTT. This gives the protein CASSFLGVGNSPLHF. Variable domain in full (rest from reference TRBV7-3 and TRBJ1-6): GAGVSQTPSNKVTEKGKYVELRCDPISGHTALYWYRQSLGQGPEFLIYFQGTGAADDSGLPNDRFFAVRPEGSVSTLKIQRTERGDSAVYLCASSFLGVGNSPLHFGNGTRLTVT.